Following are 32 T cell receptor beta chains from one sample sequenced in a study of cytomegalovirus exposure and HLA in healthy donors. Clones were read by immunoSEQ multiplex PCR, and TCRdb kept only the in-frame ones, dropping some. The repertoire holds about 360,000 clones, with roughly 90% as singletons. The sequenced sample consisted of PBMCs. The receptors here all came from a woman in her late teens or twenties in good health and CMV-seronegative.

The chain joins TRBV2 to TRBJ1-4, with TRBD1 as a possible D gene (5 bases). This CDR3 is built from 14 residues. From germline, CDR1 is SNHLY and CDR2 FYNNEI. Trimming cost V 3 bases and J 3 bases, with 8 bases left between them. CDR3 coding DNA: TGTGCCAGCAGTGATCAGGGCCCTAATGAAAAACTGTTTTTT. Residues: CASSDQGPNEKLFF.

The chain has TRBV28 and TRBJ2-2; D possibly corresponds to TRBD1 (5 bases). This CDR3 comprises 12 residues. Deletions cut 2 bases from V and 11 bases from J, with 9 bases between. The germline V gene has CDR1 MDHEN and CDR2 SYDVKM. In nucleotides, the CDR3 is TGTGCCAGCAGTTTAATAGGGGTAGAGCTGTTTTTT. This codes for CASSLIGVELFF.

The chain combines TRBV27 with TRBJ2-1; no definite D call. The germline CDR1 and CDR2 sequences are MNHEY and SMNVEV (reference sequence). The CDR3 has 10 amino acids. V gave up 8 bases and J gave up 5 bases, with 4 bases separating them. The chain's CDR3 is CASGHNEQFF. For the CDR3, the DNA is TGTGCCAGCGGCCACAATGAGCAGTTCTTC.

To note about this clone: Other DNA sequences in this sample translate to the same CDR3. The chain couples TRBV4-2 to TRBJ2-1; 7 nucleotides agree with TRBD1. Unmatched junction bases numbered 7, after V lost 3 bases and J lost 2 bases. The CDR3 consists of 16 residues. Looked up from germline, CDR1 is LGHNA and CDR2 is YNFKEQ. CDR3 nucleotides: TGTGCCAGCAGCCAGGAGACAGGGAGCCCCTACAATGAGCAGTTCTTC. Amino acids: CASSQETGSPYNEQFF.

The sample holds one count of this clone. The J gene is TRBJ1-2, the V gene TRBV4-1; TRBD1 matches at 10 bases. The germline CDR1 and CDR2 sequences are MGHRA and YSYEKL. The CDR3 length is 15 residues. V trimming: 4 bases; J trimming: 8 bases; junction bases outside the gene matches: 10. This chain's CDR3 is CASSLSGTGADGYTF. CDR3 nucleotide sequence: TGCGCCAGCAGCCTTTCCGGGACAGGGGCCGACGGCTACACCTTC.

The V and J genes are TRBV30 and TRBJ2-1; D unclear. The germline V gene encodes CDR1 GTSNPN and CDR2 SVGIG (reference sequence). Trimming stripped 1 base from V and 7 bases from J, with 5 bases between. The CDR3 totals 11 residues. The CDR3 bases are TGTGCCTGGAGTGCCCAGAATGAGCAGTTCTTC. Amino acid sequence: CAWSAQNEQFF.

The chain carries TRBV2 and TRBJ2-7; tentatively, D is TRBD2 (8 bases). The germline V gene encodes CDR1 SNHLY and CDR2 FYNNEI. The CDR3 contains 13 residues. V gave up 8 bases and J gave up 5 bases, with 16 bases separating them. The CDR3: CASRPGGGHEQYF. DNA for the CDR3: TGTGCCAGCCGGCCGGGAGGGGGCCACGAGCAGTACTTC.

CDR3 amino acids: CASSPDRVGEQYF. CDR3 bases: TGTGCCAGCAGTCCGGACAGGGTTGGCGAGCAGTACTTC. J is TRBJ2-7 and V is TRBV28; TRBD1 matches 8 bases. The germline V gene encodes CDR1 MDHEN and CDR2 SYDVKM. Trimming at V came to 5 bases and at J to 6 bases, leaving 6 bases not matched to a gene. The CDR3 totals 13 residues.

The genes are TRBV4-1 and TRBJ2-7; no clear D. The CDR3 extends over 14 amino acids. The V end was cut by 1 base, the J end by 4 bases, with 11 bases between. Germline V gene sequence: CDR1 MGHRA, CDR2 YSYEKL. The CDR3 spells CASSQAYELYEQYF. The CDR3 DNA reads TGCGCCAGCAGCCAAGCCTACGAGCTTTACGAGCAGTACTTC.

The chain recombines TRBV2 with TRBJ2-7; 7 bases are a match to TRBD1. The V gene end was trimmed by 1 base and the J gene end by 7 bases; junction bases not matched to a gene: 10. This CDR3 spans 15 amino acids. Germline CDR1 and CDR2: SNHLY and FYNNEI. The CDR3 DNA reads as TGTGCCAGCAGTGAAGGACAGGGTGGCGTGCGGGAGCAGTACTTC. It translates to CASSEGQGGVREQYF.

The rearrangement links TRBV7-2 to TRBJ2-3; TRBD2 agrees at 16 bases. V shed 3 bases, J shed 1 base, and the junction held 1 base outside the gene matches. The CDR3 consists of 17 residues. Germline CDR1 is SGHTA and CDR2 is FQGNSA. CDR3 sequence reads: CASSFGTSGRGTDTQYF. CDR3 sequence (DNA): TGTGCCAGCAGCTTCGGGACTAGCGGGAGGGGCACAGATACGCAGTATTTT. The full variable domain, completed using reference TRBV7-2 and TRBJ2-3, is GAGVSQSPSNKVTEKGKDVELRCDPISGHTALYWYRQSLGQGLEFLIYFQGNSAPDKSGLPSDRFSAERTGGSVSTLTIQRTQQEDSAVYLCASSFGTSGRGTDTQYFGPGTRLTVL.

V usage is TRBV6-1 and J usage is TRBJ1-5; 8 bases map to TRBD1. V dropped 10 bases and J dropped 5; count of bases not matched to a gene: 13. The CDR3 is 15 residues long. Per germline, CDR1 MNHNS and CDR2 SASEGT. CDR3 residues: CATAQGASRDQPQHF. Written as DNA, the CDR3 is TGTGCCACCGCCCAGGGGGCAAGCCGGGATCAGCCCCAGCATTTT.

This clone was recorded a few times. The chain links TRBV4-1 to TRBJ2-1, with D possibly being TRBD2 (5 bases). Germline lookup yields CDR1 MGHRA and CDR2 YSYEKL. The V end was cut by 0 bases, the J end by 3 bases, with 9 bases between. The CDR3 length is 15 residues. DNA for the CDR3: TGCGCCAGCAGCCAAGAACCGGGAAGCTACAATGAGCAGTTCTTC. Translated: CASSQEPGSYNEQFF.

The CDR3 coding sequence is TGTGCCAGCAGTGAAACGGGACAGGGCAGTCAGCCCCAGCATTTT. Protein sequence: CASSETGQGSQPQHF. V is TRBV27 and J is TRBJ1-5; TRBD1 agrees at 9 bases. Looked up from germline, CDR1 is MNHEY and CDR2 is SMNVEV (reference sequence). The CDR3 totals 15 residues. With V trimmed by 5 bases and J by 6 bases, 8 bases remained unmatched.

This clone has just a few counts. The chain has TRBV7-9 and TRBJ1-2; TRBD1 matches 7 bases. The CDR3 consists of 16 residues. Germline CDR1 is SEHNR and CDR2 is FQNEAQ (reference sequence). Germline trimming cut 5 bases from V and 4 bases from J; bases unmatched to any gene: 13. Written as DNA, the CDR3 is TGTGCCAGCAGCCCACCCTCCAGGGGGGACTCCTATGGCTACACCTTC. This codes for CASSPPSRGDSYGYTF.

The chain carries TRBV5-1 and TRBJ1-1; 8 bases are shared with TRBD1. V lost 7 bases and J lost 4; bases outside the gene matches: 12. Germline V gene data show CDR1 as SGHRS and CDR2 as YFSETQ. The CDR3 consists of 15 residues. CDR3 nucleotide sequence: TGCGCCAGCTCAAAGCAAGGGGGACAGGTCACTGAAGCTTTCTTT. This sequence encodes CASSKQGGQVTEAFF. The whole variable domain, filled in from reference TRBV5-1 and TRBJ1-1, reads KAGVTQTPRYLIKTRGQQVTLSCSPISGHRSVSWYQQTPGQGLQFLFEYFSETQRNKGNFPGRFSGRQFSNSRSEMNVSTLELGDSALYLCASSKQGGQVTEAFFGQGTRLTVV.

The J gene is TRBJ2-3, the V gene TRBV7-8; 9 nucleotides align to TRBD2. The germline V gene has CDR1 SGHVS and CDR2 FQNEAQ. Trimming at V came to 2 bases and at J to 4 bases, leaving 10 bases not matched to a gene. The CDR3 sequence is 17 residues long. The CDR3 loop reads CASSLRWLAGPSDTQYF. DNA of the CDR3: TGTGCCAGCAGCTTAAGGTGGCTAGCGGGACCCTCAGATACGCAGTATTTT.

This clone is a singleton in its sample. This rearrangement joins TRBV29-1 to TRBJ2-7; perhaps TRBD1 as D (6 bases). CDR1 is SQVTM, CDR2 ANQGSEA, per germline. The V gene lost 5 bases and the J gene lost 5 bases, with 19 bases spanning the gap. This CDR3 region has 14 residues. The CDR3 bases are TGCAGCGTTCACTCCGTACAGGGTGGGCACGAGCAGTACTTC. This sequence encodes CSVHSVQGGHEQYF.

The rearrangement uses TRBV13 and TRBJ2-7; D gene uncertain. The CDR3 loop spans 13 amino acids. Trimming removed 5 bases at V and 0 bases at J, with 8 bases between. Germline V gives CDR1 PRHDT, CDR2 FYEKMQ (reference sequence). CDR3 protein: CASSPRSSYEQYF. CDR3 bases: TGTGCCAGCAGCCCGAGGAGCTCCTACGAGCAGTACTTC.

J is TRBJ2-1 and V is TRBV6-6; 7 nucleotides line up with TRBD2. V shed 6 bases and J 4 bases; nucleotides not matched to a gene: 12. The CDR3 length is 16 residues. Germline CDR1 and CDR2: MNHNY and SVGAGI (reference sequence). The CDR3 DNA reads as TGTGCCAGCAGACATCGACTAGCTGTGTCTTACAATGAGCAGTTCTTC. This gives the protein CASRHRLAVSYNEQFF.

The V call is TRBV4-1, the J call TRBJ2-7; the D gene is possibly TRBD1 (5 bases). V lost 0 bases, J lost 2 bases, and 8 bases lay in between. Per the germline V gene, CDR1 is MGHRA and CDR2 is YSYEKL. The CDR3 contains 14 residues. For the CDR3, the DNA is TGCGCCAGCAGCCAAGATACAGGCACCTACGAGCAGTACTTC. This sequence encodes CASSQDTGTYEQYF.

The CDR3 region has the DNA TGCGCCAGCAGCCACCCGGGACTAGCCTACGAGCAGTACTTC. The encoded protein is CASSHPGLAYEQYF. The J gene is TRBJ2-7, the V gene TRBV4-1, with 8 bases fitting TRBD2. The CDR3 is 14 residues long. Germline CDR1 MGHRA, CDR2 YSYEKL. The ends lost 3 bases at V and 2 bases at J; junction bases unmatched: 3.

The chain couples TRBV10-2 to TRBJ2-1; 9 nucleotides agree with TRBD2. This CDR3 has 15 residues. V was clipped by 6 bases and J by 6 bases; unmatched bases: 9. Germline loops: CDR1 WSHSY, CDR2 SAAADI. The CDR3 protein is CASRIAGALGNEQFF. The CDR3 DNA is TGCGCCAGCAGAATAGCGGGAGCTTTGGGCAATGAGCAGTTCTTC.

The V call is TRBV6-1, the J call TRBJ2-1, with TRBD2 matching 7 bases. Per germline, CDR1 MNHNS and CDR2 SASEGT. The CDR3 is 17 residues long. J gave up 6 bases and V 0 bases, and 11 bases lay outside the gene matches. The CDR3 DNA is TGTGCCAGCAGTGAAGCCCGTTTGTCTAGCGGCCGCAATGAGCAGTTCTTC. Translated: CASSEARLSSGRNEQFF.

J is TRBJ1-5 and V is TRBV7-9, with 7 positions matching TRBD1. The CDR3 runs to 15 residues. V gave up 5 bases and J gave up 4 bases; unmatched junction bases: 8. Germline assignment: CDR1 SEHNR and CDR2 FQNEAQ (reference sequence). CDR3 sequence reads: CASSPWDSPNQPQHF. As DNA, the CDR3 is TGTGCCAGCAGCCCCTGGGACAGCCCGAATCAGCCCCAGCATTTT.

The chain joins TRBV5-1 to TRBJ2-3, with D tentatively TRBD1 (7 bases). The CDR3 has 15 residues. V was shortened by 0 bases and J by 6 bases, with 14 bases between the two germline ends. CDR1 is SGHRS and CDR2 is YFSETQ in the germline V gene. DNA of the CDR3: TGCGCCAGCAGCTTGGGACAGGGAGGTGGGGATACGCAGTATTTT. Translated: CASSLGQGGGDTQYF.

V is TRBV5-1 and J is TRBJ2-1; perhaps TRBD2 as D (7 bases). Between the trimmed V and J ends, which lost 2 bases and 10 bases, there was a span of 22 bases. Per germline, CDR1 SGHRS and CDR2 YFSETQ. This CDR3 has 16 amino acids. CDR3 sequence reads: CASSFTSGGGLREQFF. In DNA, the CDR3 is TGCGCCAGCAGCTTCACATCGGGCGGGGGCCTCCGGGAGCAGTTCTTC.

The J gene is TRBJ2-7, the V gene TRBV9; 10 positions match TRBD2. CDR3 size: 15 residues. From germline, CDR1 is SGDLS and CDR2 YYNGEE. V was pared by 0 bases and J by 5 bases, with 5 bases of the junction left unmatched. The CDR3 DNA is TGTGCCAGCAGCGTAGCTAGCGGGAGCCTCCACGAGCAGTACTTC. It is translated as CASSVASGSLHEQYF.

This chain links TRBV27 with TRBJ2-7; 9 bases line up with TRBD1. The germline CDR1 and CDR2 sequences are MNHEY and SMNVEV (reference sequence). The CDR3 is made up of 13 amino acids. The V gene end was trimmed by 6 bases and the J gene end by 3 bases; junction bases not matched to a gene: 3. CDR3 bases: TGTGCCAGCAGAAGACAGGGGGGCTACGAGCAGTACTTC. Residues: CASRRQGGYEQYF.

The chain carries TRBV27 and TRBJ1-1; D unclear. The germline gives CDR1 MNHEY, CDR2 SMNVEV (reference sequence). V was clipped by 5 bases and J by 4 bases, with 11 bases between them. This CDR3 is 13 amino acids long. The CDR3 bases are TGTGCCAGCAGTCTCTTATGGGCCACTGAAGCTTTCTTT. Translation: CASSLLWATEAFF.

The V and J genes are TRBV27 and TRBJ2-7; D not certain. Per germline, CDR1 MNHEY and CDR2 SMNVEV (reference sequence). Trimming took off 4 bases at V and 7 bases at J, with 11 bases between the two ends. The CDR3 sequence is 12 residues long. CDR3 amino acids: CASSSSLGEQYF. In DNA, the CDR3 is TGTGCCAGCAGTTCTAGTCTTGGGGAGCAGTACTTC.

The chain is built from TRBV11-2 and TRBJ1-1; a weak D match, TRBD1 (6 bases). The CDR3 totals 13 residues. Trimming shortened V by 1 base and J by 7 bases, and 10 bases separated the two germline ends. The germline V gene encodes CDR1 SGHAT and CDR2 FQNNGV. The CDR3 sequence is CASSLGLRGEAFF. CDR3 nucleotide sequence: TGTGCCAGCAGCTTAGGGCTCAGGGGTGAAGCTTTCTTT.